This T cell receptor beta chain was captured in a study of T cells in localized non-small cell lung cancer (dated by TCRdb to between 2020 and 2021). Concerning the study at large: The study examined T cell repertoires in roughly 240 patients with early-stage NSCLC and compared tumors with uninvolved tumor-adjacent lungs. The mean age of the NSCLC patients was around 65 years, with about 130 men and around 99 women. The cohort consisted of approximately 220 treatment-naive NSCLC patients whose localized lung tumors had been resected.

A word on this clone: The specificity of this receptor is unknown. The record has no base qualities; no much larger clone is one base away.

Findings and caveats that apply to the study as a whole: Uninvolved tumor-adjacent lung showed the highest T cell clonality, higher than tumor, which suggests more focused antigenic responses in the uninvolved tumor-adjacent lung. Higher blood T cell density associated with longer overall survival, while higher adjacent-lung clonality associated with shorter survival. Because multi-region tumor sequencing was not performed, intratumor heterogeneity could not be ruled out. Because the study design was exploratory, TCR variables were selected using unadjusted p-values without false-discovery rate correction. A median of roughly 56 of the top 100 tumor clones were detected in paired uninvolved adjacent lung, and around 30 of these tumor clones were also found among the top 100 clones of the paired uninvolved adjacent lung.

TCR beta CDR3 regions were sequenced from DNA using the immunoSEQ Assay. The study's own analysis went as follows. T cell density was computed as TCR beta template counts normalized to usable DNA estimated by amplifying housekeeping genes. Richness was estimated using the preseqR package, with extrapolation to 400,000 templates for PBMC samples and to 120,000 templates for tissue samples. Clonality was calculated as one minus Pielou's evenness. Tissue-enriched TCRs were identified through differential abundance testing performed on productive amino-acid clonotypes, with a minimum total count of 5 and an alpha of 0.1. The Jaccard Index and the Morisita Overlap Index were used to quantify repertoire overlap between compartments. TCR beta CDR3s were clustered by GLIPH together with public tetramer-defined viral CDR3s, and at least three viral sequences plus V-gene enrichment were required for viral motifs. This is the immuneACCESS table as TCRdb keeps it, with only in-frame sequences that have V and J called. A part of the clones is gone; compared with another copy, unresolved V genes explain less than half, and the rest is unexplained. Clonal size and the V and J genes are those of that table, whereas D and trimming came from the DNA. In this sample the table shows around 20,000 clones, 90% to 95% of which occur a single time. In total, the top ten clones hold approximately 2.5% of the sample.

At diagnosis, peripheral blood, uninvolved tumor-adjacent lung and tumor were collected and were preserved as a mix of fresh-frozen and FFPE material. Blood samples were analyzed as peripheral blood mononuclear cells for TCR repertoire profiling. The clonotype comes from a woman aged 40-69 years with stage I lung adenocarcinoma. The specimen was peripheral blood, collected before any cancer treatment.

The CDR3 protein is CAIAGGVHNEQFF. The sequenced DNA is TGTGCAATCGCCGGGGGCGTCCACAATGAGCAGTTCTTC. The sequence joins TRBV28 to TRBJ2-1; the D gene may be TRBD1 or TRBD2, since each aligns over 6 bases. The germline V gene supplies CDR1 MDHEN and CDR2 SYDVKM. CDR3 length: 13 amino acids, cysteine to phenylalanine. CDR3 DNA only is kept here, 39 bases in frame from base 1. The reference TRBV28 and TRBJ2-1 proteins fill in what lies around the CDR3, so the full variable domain reads DVKVTQSSRYLVKRTGEKVFLECVQDMDHENMFWYRQDPGLGLRLIYFSYDVKMKEKGDIPEGYSVSREKKERFSLILESASTNQTSMYLCAIAGGVHNEQFFGPGTRLTVL.